The rows below give T cell receptor beta chains drawn from one sample of a study of shared clonotypes between healthy human individuals. Assay: immunoSEQ multiplex PCR; the TCRdb copy retains only in-frame clones and omits some. The sample holds 2 million to 3 million clones, 93% seen once. The sequencing sample was made of naive CD4+ T cells from PBMCs. These receptors were taken from a man aged 18 to 29 in good health. Some clones in this sample may be carry-over from other donors' samples. Both conserved end residues are part of each CDR3. Each record gives: J gene, V gene, clone size, D gene, CDR3 DNA, CDR3 protein. D genes are given only for firm matches. The size of a clone is reported for some rows only, either as once, few or many, or as a class for expanded clones.

TRBJ1-5 TRBV30 . TRBD1 TGTGCCTGGAGCGATTGGTCAGGGGGGGGGAATCAGCCCCAGCATTTT CAWSDWSGGGNQPQHF
TRBJ1-5 TRBV29-1 . . TGCAGCGTTGAAGGGACGGATAGCAATCAGCCCCAGCATTTT CSVEGTDSNQPQHF
TRBJ1-1 TRBV27 . TRBD1 TGTGCCAGCAGCACCTTGTTAGCAGGGGGTTGGAAGAACACTGAAGCTTTCTTT CASSTLLAGGWKNTEAFF
TRBJ1-1 TRBV7-2 . . TGTGCCAGCAGCTTAGCGGGGCAGGTTAACACTGAAGCTTTCTTT CASSLAGQVNTEAFF
TRBJ2-5 TRBV7-9 . . TGTGCCAGCAGCCCCGGACAGCTTCAAGAGACCCAGTACTTC CASSPGQLQETQYF
TRBJ2-5 TRBV11-3 . . TGTGCCAGCAGCTTAGGTCCTTACCAAGAGACCCAGTACTTC CASSLGPYQETQYF
TRBJ2-2 TRBV5-1 . . TGCGCCAGCAGCGAGGGGCACACCGGGGAGCTGTTTTTT CASSEGHTGELFF
TRBJ1-1 TRBV18 . . TGTGCCAGCTCAAGTTCGGCTAGCACTGAAGCTTTCTTT CASSSSASTEAFF
TRBJ2-1 TRBV6-1 . TRBD2 TGTGCCAGCCGACTAGCGGGAGTTGTTGAGCAGTTCTTC CASRLAGVVEQFF
TRBJ2-1 TRBV5-1 . . TGCGCCAGCAGCTTGGGCCCCTGGGTCAATGAGCAGTTCTTC CASSLGPWVNEQFF
TRBJ2-2 TRBV7-3 . . TGTGCCAGCACCCTAGGGCGCGTTACGGACACCGGGGAGCTGTTTTTT CASTLGRVTDTGELFF
TRBJ1-4 TRBV19 few . TGTGCCAGTAGTCCTGGGACCGTACGTGCTGATGAAAAACTGTTTTTT CASSPGTVRADEKLFF
TRBJ2-7 TRBV5-1 once . TGCGCCAGCAGCTTGGCCAATGCCGGGAGCGAGCAGTACTTC CASSLANAGSEQYF